The T cell receptor beta chain described here comes from a study of cytomegalovirus exposure and HLA in healthy donors. Overall study findings and caveats: As a later analysis showed, a missense DCLRE1C variant was linked to trimming of TCR beta V- and J-genes. Exclusion as indistinguishable affected some V segments, including TRBV6-2 and TRBV6-3.

Trimming removed 11 bases from V and 6 bases from J, with 11 bases in between. The CDR3 is 12 amino acids. Germline V gene lookup returns CDR1 SNHLY and CDR2 FYNNEI. A word on this clone: Its antigen is still unknown.

The PCR ran on 60 Vbeta and 13 Jbeta primers. Libraries were prepared by immunoSEQ multiplex PCR; TCRdb keeps only in-frame clonotypes and omits some of them. The sample lists a few hundred thousand clones; about 77% were seen once. Sample: PBMCs. The V call is TRBV2, the J call TRBJ1-6, with a weak D call TRBD1 (5 bases). The sequence was obtained from a woman younger than 45 in good health and CMV-seronegative. The CDR3 DNA sequence: TGTGCCGGCGACAGTCCTAATTCACCCCTCCACTTT. Encoded protein: CAGDSPNSPLHF. Using reference TRBV2 and TRBJ1-6 for the parts outside the CDR3, the full variable domain is EPEVTQTPSHQVTQMGQEVILRCVPISNHLYFYWYRQILGQKVEFLVSFYNNEISEKSEIFDDQFSVERPDGSNFTLKIRSTKLEDSAMYFCAGDSPNSPLHFGNGTRLTVT.